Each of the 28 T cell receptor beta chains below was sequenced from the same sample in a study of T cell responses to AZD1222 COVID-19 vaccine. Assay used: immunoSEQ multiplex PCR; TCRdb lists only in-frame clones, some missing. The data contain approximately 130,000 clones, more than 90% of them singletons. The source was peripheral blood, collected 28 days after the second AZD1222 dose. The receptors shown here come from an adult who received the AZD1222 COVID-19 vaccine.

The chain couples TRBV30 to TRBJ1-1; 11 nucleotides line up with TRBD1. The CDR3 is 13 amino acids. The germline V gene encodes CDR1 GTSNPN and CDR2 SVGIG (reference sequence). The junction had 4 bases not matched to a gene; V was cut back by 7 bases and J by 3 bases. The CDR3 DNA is TGTGCCTTGGACAGGGGGCTCGACACTGAAGCTTTCTTT. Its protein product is CALDRGLDTEAFF.

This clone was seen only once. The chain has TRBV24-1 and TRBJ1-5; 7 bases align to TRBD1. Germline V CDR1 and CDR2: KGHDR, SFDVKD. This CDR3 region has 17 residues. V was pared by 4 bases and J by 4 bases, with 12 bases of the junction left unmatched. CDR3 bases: TGTGCCACCAGTGAACTTATCGACAGGGCCACAAATCAGCCCCAGCATTTT. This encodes CATSELIDRATNQPQHF.

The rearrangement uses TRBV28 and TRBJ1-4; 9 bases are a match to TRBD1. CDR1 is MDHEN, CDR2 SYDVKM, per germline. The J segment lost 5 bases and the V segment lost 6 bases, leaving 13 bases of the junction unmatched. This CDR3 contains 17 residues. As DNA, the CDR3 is TGTGCCAGCAGCCTGTCTGGGACAGGGTACCCCAATGAAAAACTGTTTTTT. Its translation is CASSLSGTGYPNEKLFF.

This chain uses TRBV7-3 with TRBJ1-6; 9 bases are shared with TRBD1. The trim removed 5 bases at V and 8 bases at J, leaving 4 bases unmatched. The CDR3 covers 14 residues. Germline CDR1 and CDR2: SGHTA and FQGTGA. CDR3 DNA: TGTGCCAGCAGCCAGGGACAGGGTGATTCACCCCTCCACTTT. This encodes CASSQGQGDSPLHF.

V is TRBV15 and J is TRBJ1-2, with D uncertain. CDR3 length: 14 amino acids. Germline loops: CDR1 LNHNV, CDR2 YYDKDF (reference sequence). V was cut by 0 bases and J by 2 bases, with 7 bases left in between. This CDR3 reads CATSRDAGNYGYTF. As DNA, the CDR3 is TGTGCCACCAGCAGAGATGCGGGGAACTATGGCTACACCTTC.

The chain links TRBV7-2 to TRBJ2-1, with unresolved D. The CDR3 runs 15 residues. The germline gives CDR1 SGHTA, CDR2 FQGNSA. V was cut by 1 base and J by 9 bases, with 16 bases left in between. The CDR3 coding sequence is TGTGCCAGCAGCTTAGTCAAATGGCCTATGGGTGAGCAGTTCTTC. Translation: CASSLVKWPMGEQFF.

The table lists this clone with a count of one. CDR3 region: CASSLGAGAYEQYF. DNA of the CDR3: TGTGCCAGCAGTTTAGGAGCGGGAGCCTACGAGCAGTACTTC. The chain has TRBV28 and TRBJ2-7; 8 bases agree with TRBD2. After removal of 2 bases from V and 2 bases from J, the junction contained 2 bases not matched to a gene. The CDR3 has 14 amino acids. CDR1 and CDR2 (germline): MDHEN, SYDVKM.

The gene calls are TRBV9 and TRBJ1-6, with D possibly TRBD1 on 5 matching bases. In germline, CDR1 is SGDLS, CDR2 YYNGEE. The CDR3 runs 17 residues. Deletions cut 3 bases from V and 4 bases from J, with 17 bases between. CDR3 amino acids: CASSETGGNFYNSPLHF. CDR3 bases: TGTGCCAGCAGCGAGACTGGGGGTAATTTTTATAATTCACCCCTCCACTTT.

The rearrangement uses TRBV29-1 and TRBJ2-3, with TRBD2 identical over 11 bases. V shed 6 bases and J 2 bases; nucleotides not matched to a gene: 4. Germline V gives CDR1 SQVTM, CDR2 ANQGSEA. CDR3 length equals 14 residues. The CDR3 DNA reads TGCAGCGTGCAGACTAGCGGGATCACAGATACGCAGTATTTT. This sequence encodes CSVQTSGITDTQYF.

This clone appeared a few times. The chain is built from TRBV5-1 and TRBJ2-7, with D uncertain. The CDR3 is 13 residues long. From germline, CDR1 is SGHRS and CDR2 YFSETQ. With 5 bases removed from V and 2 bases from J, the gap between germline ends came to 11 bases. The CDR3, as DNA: TGCGCCAGCAGAGGCGGAACTCCCTACGAGCAGTACTTC. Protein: CASRGGTPYEQYF.

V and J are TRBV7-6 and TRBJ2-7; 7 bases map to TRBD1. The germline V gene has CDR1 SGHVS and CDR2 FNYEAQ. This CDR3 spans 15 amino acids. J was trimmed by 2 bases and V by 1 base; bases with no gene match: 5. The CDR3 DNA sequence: TGTGCCAGCAGCTTAGGCATGGGACAGACCTACGAGCAGTACTTC. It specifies CASSLGMGQTYEQYF.

The DNA for the CDR3 is TGTGCCAGCAGCAGACTACGAATGGATTCACCCCTCCACTTT. Translated: CASSRLRMDSPLHF. The chain uses TRBV6-5 and TRBJ1-6; no clear D. From germline, CDR1 is MNHEY and CDR2 SVGAGI. V was pared by 6 bases and J by 8 bases, with 14 bases between. CDR3 size: 14 residues.

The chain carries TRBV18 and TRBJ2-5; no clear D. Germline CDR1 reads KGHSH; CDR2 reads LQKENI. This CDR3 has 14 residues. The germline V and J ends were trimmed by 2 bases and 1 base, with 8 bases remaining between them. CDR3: CASSPTSTQETQYF. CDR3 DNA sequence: TGTGCCAGCTCACCAACCAGCACCCAAGAGACCCAGTACTTC. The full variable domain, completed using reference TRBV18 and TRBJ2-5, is NAGVMQNPRHLVRRRGQEARLRCSPMKGHSHVYWYRQLPEEGLKFMVYLQKENIIDESGMPKERFSAEFPKEGPSILRIQQVVRGDSAAYFCASSPTSTQETQYFGPGTRLLVL.

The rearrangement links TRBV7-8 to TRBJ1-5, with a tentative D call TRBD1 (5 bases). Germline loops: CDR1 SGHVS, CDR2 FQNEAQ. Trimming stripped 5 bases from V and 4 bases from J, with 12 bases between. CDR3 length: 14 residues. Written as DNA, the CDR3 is TGTGCCAGCAGCCCGGGCGGGGGGAATCAGCCCCAGCATTTT. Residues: CASSPGGGNQPQHF. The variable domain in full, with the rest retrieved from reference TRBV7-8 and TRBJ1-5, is GAGVSQSPRYKVAKRGQDVALRCDPISGHVSLFWYQQALGQGPEFLTYFQNEAQLDKSGLPSDRFFAERPEGSVSTLKIQRTQQEDSAVYLCASSPGGGNQPQHFGDGTRLSIL.

CDR3 nucleotides: TGTGCCAGCAGTCGATGGGAGGGCAGAAATGAAAAACTGTTTTTT. Residues: CASSRWEGRNEKLFF. This chain connects TRBV27 to TRBJ1-4; no definite D call. The CDR3 covers 15 residues. Germline V gene lookup returns CDR1 MNHEY and CDR2 SMNVEV (reference sequence). V lost 5 bases to trimming and J lost 5 bases, with 15 bases between them.

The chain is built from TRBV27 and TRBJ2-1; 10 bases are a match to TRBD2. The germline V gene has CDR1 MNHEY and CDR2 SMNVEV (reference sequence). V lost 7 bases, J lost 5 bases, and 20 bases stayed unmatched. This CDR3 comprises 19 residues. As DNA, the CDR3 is TGTGCCAGCATTCCTCCCCCGGGGGCTAGCGGGAGCCTAGACAATGAGCAGTTCTTC. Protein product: CASIPPPGASGSLDNEQFF.

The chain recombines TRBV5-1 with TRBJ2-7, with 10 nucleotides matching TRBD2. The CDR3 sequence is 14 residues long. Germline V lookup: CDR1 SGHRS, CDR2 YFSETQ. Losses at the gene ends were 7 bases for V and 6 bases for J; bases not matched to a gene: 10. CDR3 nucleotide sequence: TGCGCCAGCCAACCGGGACTAGCGCCTTTCGAGCAGTACTTC. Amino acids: CASQPGLAPFEQYF.

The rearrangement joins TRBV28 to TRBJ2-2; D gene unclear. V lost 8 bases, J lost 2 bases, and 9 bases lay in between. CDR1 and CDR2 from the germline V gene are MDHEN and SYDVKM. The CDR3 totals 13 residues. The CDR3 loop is CASFPENTGELFF. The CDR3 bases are TGTGCCAGCTTCCCCGAAAACACCGGGGAGCTGTTTTTT.

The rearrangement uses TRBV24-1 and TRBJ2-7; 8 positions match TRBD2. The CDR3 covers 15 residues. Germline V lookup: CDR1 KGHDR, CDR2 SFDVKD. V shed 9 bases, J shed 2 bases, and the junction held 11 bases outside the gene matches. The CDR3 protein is CATVLVAGGTYEQYF. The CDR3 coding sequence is TGTGCCACCGTCCTCGTCGCGGGAGGAACCTACGAGCAGTACTTC.

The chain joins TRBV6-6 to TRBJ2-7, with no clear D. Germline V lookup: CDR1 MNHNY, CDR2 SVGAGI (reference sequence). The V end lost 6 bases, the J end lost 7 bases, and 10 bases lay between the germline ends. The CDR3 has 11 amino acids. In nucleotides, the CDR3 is TGTGCCAGCAGCCACGCGAGGGAGCAGTACTTC. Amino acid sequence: CASSHAREQYF.

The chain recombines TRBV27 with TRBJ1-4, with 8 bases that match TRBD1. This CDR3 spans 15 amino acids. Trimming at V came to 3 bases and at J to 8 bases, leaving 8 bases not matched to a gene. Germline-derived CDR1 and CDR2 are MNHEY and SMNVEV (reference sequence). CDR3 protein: CASSFSGQVGEKLFF. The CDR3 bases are TGTGCCAGCAGTTTTTCGGGACAGGTTGGCGAAAAACTGTTTTTT. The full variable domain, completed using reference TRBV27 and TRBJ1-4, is EAQVTQNPRYLITVTGKKLTVTCSQNMNHEYMSWYRQDPGLGLRQIYYSMNVEVTDKGDVPEGYKVSRKEKRNFPLILESPSPNQTSLYFCASSFSGQVGEKLFFGSGTQLSVL.

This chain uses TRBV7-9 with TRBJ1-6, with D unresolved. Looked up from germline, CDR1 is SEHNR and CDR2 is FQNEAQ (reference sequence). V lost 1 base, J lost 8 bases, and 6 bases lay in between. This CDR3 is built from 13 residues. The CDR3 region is CASSLVDDSPLHF. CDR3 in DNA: TGTGCCAGCAGCTTAGTGGACGATTCACCCCTCCACTTT.

The CDR3 DNA is TGTGCCAGCAGTTACTCAGTTGGAAACACCATATATTTT. Its protein product is CASSYSVGNTIYF. The chain links TRBV6-5 to TRBJ1-3; D is undetermined. The CDR3 is 13 residues long. Germline V lookup: CDR1 MNHEY, CDR2 SVGAGI. V was clipped by 0 bases and J by 3 bases, with 3 bases between them.

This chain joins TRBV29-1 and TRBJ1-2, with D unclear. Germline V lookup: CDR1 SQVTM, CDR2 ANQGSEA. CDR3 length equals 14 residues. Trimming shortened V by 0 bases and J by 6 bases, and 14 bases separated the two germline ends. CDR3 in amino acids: CSVEDARPGNGYTF. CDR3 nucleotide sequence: TGCAGCGTTGAAGATGCCAGGCCCGGGAATGGCTACACCTTC. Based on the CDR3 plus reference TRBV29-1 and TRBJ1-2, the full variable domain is SAVISQKPSRDICQRGTSLTIQCQVDSQVTMMFWYRQQPGQSLTLIATANQGSEATYESGFVIDKFPISRPNLTFSTLTVSNMSPEDSSIYLCSVEDARPGNGYTFGSGTRLTVV.

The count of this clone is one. The CDR3 region has the DNA TGCGCCAGCAGTGGGAGAATTCAGGCAGCCCAGCAGCCCCAGCATTTT. This sequence encodes CASSGRIQAAQQPQHF. The chain couples TRBV10-1 to TRBJ1-5; D remains ambiguous. From germline, CDR1 is WNHNN and CDR2 SYGVQD (reference sequence). The CDR3 extends over 16 amino acids. V lost 4 bases, J lost 7 bases, and 20 bases lay in between.

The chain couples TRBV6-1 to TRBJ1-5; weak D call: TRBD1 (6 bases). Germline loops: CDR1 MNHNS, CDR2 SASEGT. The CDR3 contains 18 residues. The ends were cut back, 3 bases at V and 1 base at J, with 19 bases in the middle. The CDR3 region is CASSDRGQRGASNQPQHF. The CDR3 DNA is TGTGCCAGCAGTGACCGAGGACAGAGAGGGGCCAGCAATCAGCCCCAGCATTTT.

For the CDR3, the DNA is TGTGCCAGCAGTTACCCTCCAGGGTGGCCGGATTCCTACGAGCAGTACTTC. It encodes CASSYPPGWPDSYEQYF. The chain joins TRBV6-2 or TRBV6-3 to TRBJ2-7, with a possible D match to TRBD1 (5 bases). Germline loops: CDR1 MNHEY, CDR2 SVGEGT. V was cut by 2 bases and J by 1 base, with 18 bases left in between. The CDR3 spans 17 residues.

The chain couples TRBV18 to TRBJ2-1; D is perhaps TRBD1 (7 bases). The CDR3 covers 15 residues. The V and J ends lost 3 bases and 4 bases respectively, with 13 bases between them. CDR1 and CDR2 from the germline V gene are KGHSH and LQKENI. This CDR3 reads CASSPSGGPYNEQFF. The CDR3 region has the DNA TGTGCCAGCTCACCGTCAGGGGGGCCGTACAATGAGCAGTTCTTC.